This T cell receptor (beta chain) was sequenced for a study of blood T cells in healthy people across ages. Combining a sample-barcoded 5' primer with a J-beta primer mix, a second PCR ran for roughly 6 to 12 cycles. TCRdb re-called the 5' RACE reads with MiXCR, one entry per CDR3 protein. This table has 1.8 million or so distinct CDR3 sequences, approximately 40% appearing once. This clonotype was recorded a few times. Sequenced: blood. The clonotype was recovered from a human donor in good health.

CDR3 amino acids: CASRTGQGGRETQYF. CDR3 DNA sequence: TGTGCCAGCAGGACGGGACAGGGAGGGAGGGAGACCCAGTACTTC. This chain connects TRBV6-1 to TRBJ2-5; 9 nucleotides line up with TRBD1. This CDR3 is 15 amino acids long. V lost 6 bases to trimming and J lost 5 bases; unmatched junction nucleotides: 10. In germline, CDR1 is MNHNS, CDR2 SASEGT.